This T cell receptor (beta chain) derives from a study of regulatory T cells in long-lasting Graves disease. The CDR3 has 16 amino acids. The germline CDR1 and CDR2 sequences are SNHLY and FYNNEI. Trimming stripped 9 bases from V and 2 bases from J, with 22 bases between. With iRepertoire HTBI primers and Arm-PCR of CDR3 regions, TCR beta libraries were built. Using its own MiXCR run on the multiplex PCR reads, TCRdb lists one record per CDR3 protein. The sample contains about half a million distinct CDR3 sequences, around 12% of which appear only once. General study findings and limits: There were preferences for TRBV28, TRBJ1-2 and TRBJ2-5 in persistent disease.

Noted time point: newly diagnosed GD, antithyroid drugs for less than 3 months. PBMCs were the source of the RNA used for TCR sequencing. Concerning this clonotype: The antigen is undetermined.

This sample was also put to use in a study of T cells in Graves' hyperthyroidism and ophthalmopathy. This second study notes: During a first-round RT-PCR of the TCR CDR3, the HTBI primer set was used. Blood also contained most expanded thyroid clonotypes above 0.001.

The sequences come from peripheral blood mononuclear cells (PBMCs), collected at new diagnosis, from a patient treated with antithyroid drugs. This rearrangement joins TRBV2 to TRBJ1-2; maybe TRBD1 (5 bases). The sequence was collected from a woman aged 25 to 39 with Graves disease. This chain's CDR3 is CARDGTGQNANYGYTF. The CDR3 bases are TGTGCCAGGGACGGGACGGGCCAGAACGCAAACTATGGCTACACCTTC.